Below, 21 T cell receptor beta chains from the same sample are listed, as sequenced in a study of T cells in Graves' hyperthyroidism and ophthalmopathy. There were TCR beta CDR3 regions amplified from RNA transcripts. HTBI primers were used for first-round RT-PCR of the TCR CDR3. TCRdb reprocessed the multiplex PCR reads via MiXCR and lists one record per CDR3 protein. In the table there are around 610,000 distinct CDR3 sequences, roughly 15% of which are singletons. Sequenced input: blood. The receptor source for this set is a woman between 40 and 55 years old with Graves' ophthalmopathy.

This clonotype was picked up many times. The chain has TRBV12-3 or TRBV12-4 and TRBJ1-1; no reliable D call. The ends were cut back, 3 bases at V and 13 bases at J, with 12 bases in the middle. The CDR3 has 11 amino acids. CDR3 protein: CASSFGEDGFF. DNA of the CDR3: TGTGCCAGCAGTTTCGGAGAGGACGGTTTCTTT.

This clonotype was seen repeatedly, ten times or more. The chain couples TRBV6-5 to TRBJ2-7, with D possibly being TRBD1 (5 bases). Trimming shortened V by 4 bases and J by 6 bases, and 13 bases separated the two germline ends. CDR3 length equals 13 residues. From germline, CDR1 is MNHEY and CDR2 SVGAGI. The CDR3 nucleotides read TGTGCCAGCAGTTTGAACGGAAGGGGCGAGCAGTACTTC. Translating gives CASSLNGRGEQYF.

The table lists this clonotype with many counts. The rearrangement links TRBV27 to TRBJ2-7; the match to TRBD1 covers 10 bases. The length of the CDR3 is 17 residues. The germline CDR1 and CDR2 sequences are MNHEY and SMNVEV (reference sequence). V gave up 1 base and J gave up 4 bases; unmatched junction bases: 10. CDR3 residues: CASSLLSRQGARYEQYF. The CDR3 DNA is TGTGCCAGCAGTTTATTGTCCCGACAGGGGGCGAGGTACGAGCAGTACTTC.

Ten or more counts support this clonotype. CDR3 loop: CASRSPGLGLYEQYF. In DNA, the CDR3 is TGTGCCAGCAGATCGCCGGGACTAGGTTTGTACGAGCAGTACTTC. This rearrangement joins TRBV6-2 or TRBV6-3 to TRBJ2-7, with 8 bases lining up with TRBD2. V lost 6 bases to trimming and J lost 4 bases; unmatched junction nucleotides: 11. The germline V gene encodes CDR1 MNHEY and CDR2 SVGEGT. The CDR3 spans 15 residues.

The CDR3 sequence is CASSLGLAGSRGTYEQYF. DNA of the CDR3: TGTGCCAGCAGTTTAGGGCTAGCGGGAAGCCGGGGGACGTACGAGCAGTACTTC. The chain combines TRBV28 with TRBJ2-7, with 9 positions matching TRBD2. With 2 bases clipped from V and 4 bases from J, the junction kept 15 bases outside the gene matches. The CDR3 length is 18 residues. Germline lookup yields CDR1 MDHEN and CDR2 SYDVKM. Full variable domain (outside the CDR3, taken from reference TRBV28 and TRBJ2-7): DVKVTQSSRYLVKRTGEKVFLECVQDMDHENMFWYRQDPGLGLRLIYFSYDVKMKEKGDIPEGYSVSREKKERFSLILESASTNQTSMYLCASSLGLAGSRGTYEQYFGPGTRLTVT.

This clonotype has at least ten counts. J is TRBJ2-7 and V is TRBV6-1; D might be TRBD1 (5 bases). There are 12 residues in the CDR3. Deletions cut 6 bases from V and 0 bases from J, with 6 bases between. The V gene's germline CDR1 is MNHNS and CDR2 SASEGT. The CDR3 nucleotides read TGTGCCAGCAGGGACACCTCCTACGAGCAGTACTTC. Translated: CASRDTSYEQYF.

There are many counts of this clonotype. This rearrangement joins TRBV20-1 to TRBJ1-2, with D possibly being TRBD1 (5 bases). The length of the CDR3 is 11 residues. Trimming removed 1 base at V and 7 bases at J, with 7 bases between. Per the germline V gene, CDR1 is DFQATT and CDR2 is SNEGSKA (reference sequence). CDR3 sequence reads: CSARGGFGYTF. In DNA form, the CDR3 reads TGCAGTGCTAGAGGGGGCTTTGGCTACACCTTC.

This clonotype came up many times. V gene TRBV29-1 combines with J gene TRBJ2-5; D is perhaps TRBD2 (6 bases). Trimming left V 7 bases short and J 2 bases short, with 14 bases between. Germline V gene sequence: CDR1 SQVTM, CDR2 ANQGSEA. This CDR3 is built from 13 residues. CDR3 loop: CSAGSGQQETQYF. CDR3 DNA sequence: TGCAGCGCGGGGAGCGGGCAGCAAGAGACCCAGTACTTC.

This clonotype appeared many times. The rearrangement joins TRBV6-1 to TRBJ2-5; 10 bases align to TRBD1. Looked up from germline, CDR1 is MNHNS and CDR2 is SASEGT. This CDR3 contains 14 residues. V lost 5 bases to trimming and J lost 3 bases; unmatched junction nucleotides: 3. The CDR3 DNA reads TGTGCCAGCAGTAGGGACAGGGGAAAAGAGACCCAGTACTTC. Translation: CASSRDRGKETQYF.

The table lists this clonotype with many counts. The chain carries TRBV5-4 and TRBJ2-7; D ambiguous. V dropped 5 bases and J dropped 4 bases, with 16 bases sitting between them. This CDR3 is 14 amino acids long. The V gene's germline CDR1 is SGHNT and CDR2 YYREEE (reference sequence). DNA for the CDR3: TGTGCCAGCAGAAAAAGCGAGAGCAGATACGAGCAGTACTTC. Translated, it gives CASRKSESRYEQYF.

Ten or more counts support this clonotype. CDR3 coding DNA: TGTGCCAGCGGTGGACAGGGCCAAGAGACCCAGTACTTC. Protein sequence: CASGGQGQETQYF. This rearrangement joins TRBV2 to TRBJ2-5; 8 positions match TRBD1. The CDR3 has 13 residues. CDR1 and CDR2 (germline): SNHLY, FYNNEI. V trimming: 8 bases; J trimming: 1 base; junction bases outside the gene matches: 3.

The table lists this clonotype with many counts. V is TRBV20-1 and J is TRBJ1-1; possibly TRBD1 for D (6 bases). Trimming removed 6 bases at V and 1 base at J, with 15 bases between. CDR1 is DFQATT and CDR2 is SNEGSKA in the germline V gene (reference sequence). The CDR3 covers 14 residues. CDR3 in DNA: TGCAGTGCAGGACTAGGGGGTTGGAACACTGAAGCTTTCTTT. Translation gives CSAGLGGWNTEAFF.

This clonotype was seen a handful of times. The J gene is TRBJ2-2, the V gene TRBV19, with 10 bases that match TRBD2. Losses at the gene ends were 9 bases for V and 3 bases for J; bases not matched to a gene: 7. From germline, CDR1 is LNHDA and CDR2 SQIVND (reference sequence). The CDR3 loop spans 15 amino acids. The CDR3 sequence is CASTFGTSDTGELFF. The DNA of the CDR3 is TGTGCCAGCACTTTTGGGACTAGCGACACCGGGGAGCTGTTTTTT.

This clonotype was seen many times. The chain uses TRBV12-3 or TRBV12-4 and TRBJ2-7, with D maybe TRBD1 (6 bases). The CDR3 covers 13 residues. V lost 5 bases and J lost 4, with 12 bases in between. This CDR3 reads CASSVRGPYEQYF. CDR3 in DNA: TGTGCCAGCAGTGTCAGGGGCCCATACGAGCAGTACTTC.

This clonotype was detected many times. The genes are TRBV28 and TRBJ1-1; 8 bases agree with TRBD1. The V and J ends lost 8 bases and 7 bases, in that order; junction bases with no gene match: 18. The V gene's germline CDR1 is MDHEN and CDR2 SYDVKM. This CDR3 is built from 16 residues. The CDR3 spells CASSPVPLTGVNEAFF. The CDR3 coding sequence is TGTGCCAGCTCCCCCGTACCCCTGACAGGGGTCAATGAAGCTTTCTTT.

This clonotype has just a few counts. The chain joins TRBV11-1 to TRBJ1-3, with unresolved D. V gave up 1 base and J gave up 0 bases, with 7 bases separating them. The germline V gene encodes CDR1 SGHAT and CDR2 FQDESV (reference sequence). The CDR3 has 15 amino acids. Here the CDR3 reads CASSLEPASGNTIYF. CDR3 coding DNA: TGTGCCAGCAGCTTAGAGCCAGCCTCTGGAAACACCATATATTTT. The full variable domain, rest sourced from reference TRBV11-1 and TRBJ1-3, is EAEVAQSPRYKITEKSQAVAFWCDPISGHATLYWYRQILGQGPELLVQFQDESVVDDSQLPKDRFSAERLKGVDSTLKIQPAELGDSAMYLCASSLEPASGNTIYFGEGSWLTVV.

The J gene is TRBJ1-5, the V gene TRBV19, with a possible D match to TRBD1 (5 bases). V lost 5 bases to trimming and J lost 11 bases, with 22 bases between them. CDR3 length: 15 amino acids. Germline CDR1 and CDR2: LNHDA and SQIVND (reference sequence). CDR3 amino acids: CASSPLGLRSLAQHF. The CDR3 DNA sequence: TGTGCCAGTAGTCCCTTGGGACTACGCTCTCTTGCCCAGCATTTT. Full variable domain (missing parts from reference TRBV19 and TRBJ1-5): DGGITQSPKYLFRKEGQNVTLSCEQNLNHDAMYWYRQDPGQGLRLIYYSQIVNDFQKGDIAEGYSVSREKKESFPLTVTSAQKNPTAFYLCASSPLGLRSLAQHFGDGTRLSIL.

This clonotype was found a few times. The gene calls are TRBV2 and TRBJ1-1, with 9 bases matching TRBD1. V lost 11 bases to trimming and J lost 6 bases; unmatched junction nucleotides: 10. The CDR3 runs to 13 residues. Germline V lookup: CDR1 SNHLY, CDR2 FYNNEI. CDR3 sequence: CAGLTGGNAEAFF. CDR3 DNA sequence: TGTGCCGGCCTCACAGGGGGCAACGCTGAAGCTTTCTTT.

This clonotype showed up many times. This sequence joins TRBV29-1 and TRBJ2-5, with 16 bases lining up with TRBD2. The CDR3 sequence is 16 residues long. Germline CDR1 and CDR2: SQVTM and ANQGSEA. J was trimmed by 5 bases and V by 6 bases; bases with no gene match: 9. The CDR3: CSVSGLAGGLAETQYF. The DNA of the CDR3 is TGCAGCGTGTCGGGACTAGCGGGAGGGTTGGCGGAGACCCAGTACTTC.

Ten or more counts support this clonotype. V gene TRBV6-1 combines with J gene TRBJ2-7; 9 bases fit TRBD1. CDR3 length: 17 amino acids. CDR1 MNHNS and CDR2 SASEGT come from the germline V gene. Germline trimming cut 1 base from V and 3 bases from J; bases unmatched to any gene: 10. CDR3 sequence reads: CASSEGTPGQGYYEQYF. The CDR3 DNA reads TGTGCCAGCAGTGAAGGTACTCCGGGACAGGGCTACTACGAGCAGTACTTC.

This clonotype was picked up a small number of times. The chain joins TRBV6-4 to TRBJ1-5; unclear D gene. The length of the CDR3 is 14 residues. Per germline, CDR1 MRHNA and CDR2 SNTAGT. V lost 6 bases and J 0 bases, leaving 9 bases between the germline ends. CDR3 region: CASSDQVSNQPQHF. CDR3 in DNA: TGTGCCAGCAGCGATCAGGTTAGCAATCAGCCCCAGCATTTT.